The 13 T cell receptor beta chains given below trace back to one sample, sequenced in a study of T cells in Graves' hyperthyroidism and ophthalmopathy. Amplified regions were TCR beta CDR3 sequences from RNA transcripts. Primed by the HTBI set, a first-round RT-PCR was run on the TCR CDR3. One entry per CDR3 protein results from TCRdb running MiXCR on the multiplex PCR reads. The table includes 660,000 or so distinct CDR3 sequences, under 25% detected once. Sequencing was carried out using blood. These receptors came from a man aged 30 to 39 with Graves' ophthalmopathy.

V gene TRBV19 combines with J gene TRBJ2-1; D is unclear. The CDR3 is 17 amino acids. V dropped 7 bases and J dropped 0 bases, with 19 bases sitting between them. The V gene's germline CDR1 is LNHDA and CDR2 SQIVND (reference sequence). The CDR3 bases are TGTGCCAGTACATCCTCCGGGTGGGAAGTCTCCTACAATGAGCAGTTCTTC. Protein sequence: CASTSSGWEVSYNEQFF.

This sequence joins TRBV6-1 and TRBJ1-2; D gene uncertain. There are 12 residues in the CDR3. Germline CDR1 reads MNHNS; CDR2 reads SASEGT. Trimming shortened V by 4 bases and J by 4 bases, and 7 bases separated the two germline ends. CDR3 residues: CASSGHTYGYTF. The CDR3 DNA follows: TGTGCCAGCAGTGGACACACCTATGGCTACACCTTC.

V gene TRBV7-9 combines with J gene TRBJ1-1; 7 bases map to TRBD1. This CDR3 comprises 14 residues. Per germline, CDR1 SEHNR and CDR2 FQNEAQ (reference sequence). The ends lost 5 bases at V and 8 bases at J; junction bases unmatched: 11. The CDR3 loop reads CASSRLKGQEEAFF. CDR3 DNA: TGTGCCAGCAGCCGACTGAAAGGACAGGAAGAAGCTTTCTTT.

Ten or more counts support this clonotype. The chain is built from TRBV30 and TRBJ1-2, with D maybe TRBD1 (5 bases). This CDR3 has 14 amino acids. The V and J ends lost 0 bases and 8 bases respectively, with 16 bases between them. The germline V gene encodes CDR1 GTSNPN and CDR2 SVGIG (reference sequence). The CDR3 DNA is TGTGCCTGGAGTGTCGGGATAGGGGCCAGAGGCTACACCTTC. This sequence encodes CAWSVGIGARGYTF.

This clonotype has just a few counts. CDR3: CASSLSPAYDEQFF. In nucleotides, the CDR3 is TGTGCCAGCAGTTTATCGCCTGCGTACGATGAGCAGTTCTTC. The genes are TRBV27 and TRBJ2-1; no firm D call. In germline, CDR1 is MNHEY, CDR2 SMNVEV (reference sequence). This CDR3 contains 14 residues. V was cut by 0 bases and J by 8 bases, with 11 bases left in between.

Comment on this clonotype: Since a much larger clone is just one base distant, this may be a read error. The chain has TRBV11-1 and TRBJ2-2; possible D gene TRBD1, 6 bases. The V and J ends lost 5 bases and 5 bases respectively, with 15 bases between them. The CDR3 is 15 residues long. The germline V gene has CDR1 SGHAT and CDR2 FQDESV (reference sequence). The chain's CDR3 is CASSPLGAPTGELFF. The CDR3 DNA reads TGTGCCAGCAGCCCGTTGGGGGCCCCAACCGGGGAGCTGTTTTTT.

In nucleotides, the CDR3 is TGTGCCAGCAGCCTTAGTAGAGACTTATCATACAATGAGCAGTTCTTC. Translation gives CASSLSRDLSYNEQFF. This sequence joins TRBV27 and TRBJ2-1; D gene unclear. V dropped 6 bases and J dropped 4 bases, with 19 bases sitting between them. The germline gives CDR1 MNHEY, CDR2 SMNVEV (reference sequence). The CDR3 is 16 amino acids.

The table lists this clonotype with many counts. The chain employs TRBV7-8 and TRBJ2-7; D possibly corresponds to TRBD2 (6 bases). The CDR3 totals 14 residues. Germline CDR1 and CDR2: SGHVS and FQNEAQ. V was cut by 4 bases and J by 2 bases, with 12 bases left in between. The CDR3 DNA reads as TGTGCCAGCAGCTCTCTCCGCGGGACCTACGAGCAGTACTTC. The encoded protein is CASSSLRGTYEQYF.

In the case of this clonotype: This may come from a read error, since a much larger clone is one base off. The V gene is TRBV30, the J gene TRBJ2-5; 7 nucleotides match TRBD2. The CDR3 consists of 13 residues. The J segment lost 11 bases and the V segment lost 0 bases, leaving 9 bases of the junction unmatched. Germline V gives CDR1 GTSNPN, CDR2 SVGIG (reference sequence). The CDR3 here is CAWSVRLAGAQYF. The CDR3 DNA reads as TGTGCCTGGAGTGTACGACTAGCCGGAGCACAGTACTTC. The variable domain in full, with the rest retrieved from reference TRBV30 and TRBJ2-5, is SQTIHQWPATLVQPVGSPLSLECTVEGTSNPNLYWYRQAAGRGLQLLFYSVGIGQISSEVPQNLSASRPQDRQFILSSKKLLLSDSGFYLCAWSVRLAGAQYFGPGTRLLVL.

The count of this clonotype is one. The CDR3 sequence is CASSLDMTGYEQFF. DNA of the CDR3: TGTGCCAGCAGCCTCGATATGACAGGGTATGAGCAGTTCTTC. V usage is TRBV6-1 and J usage is TRBJ2-1; 7 bases align to TRBD1. The CDR3 has 14 amino acids. V trimming: 6 bases; J trimming: 8 bases; junction bases outside the gene matches: 10. Germline lookup yields CDR1 MNHNS and CDR2 SASEGT.

This clonotype was seen at least ten times. V is TRBV20-1 and J is TRBJ2-7, with D perhaps TRBD1 (5 bases). V was cut by 0 bases and J by 2 bases, with 17 bases left in between. The CDR3 runs 16 residues. Germline CDR1 reads DFQATT; CDR2 reads SNEGSKA (reference sequence). The CDR3 is CSARDSDTSFPYEQYF. The CDR3 bases are TGCAGTGCTAGAGATTCGGACACTTCTTTCCCCTACGAGCAGTACTTC.

The rearrangement uses TRBV10-3 and TRBJ1-5; unclear D gene. This CDR3 region has 14 residues. V lost 4 bases and J 0 bases, leaving 7 bases between the germline ends. Germline CDR1 reads ENHRY; CDR2 reads SYGVKD. CDR3 in amino acids: CAISGSHSNQPQHF. The CDR3 coding sequence is TGTGCCATCAGTGGCAGCCATAGCAATCAGCCCCAGCATTTT.

This clonotype was seen only a few times. The chain uses TRBV2 and TRBJ1-1, with D unresolved. CDR1 SNHLY and CDR2 FYNNEI come from the germline V gene. The CDR3 runs 11 residues. CDR3 nucleotide sequence: TGTGCTAACCGTAGGGCCACTGAAGCTTTCTTT. Protein product: CANRRATEAFF.